The 11 T cell receptor beta chains listed next were all sequenced from one sample in a study of blood T cells in healthy people across ages. Sample-barcoded 5' priming and a J-beta primer mix drove a second PCR of roughly 6 to 12 cycles. TCRdb processed the 5' RACE reads anew with MiXCR; each CDR3 protein has one entry. The sample includes 650,000 to 1,000,000 distinct CDR3 sequences, about half of them seen just once. The sequenced sample was blood. These receptors came from a man of 80 years or more in good health.

This clonotype was seen a handful of times. This sequence joins TRBV7-9 and TRBJ1-5; D gene ambiguous. Germline CDR1 and CDR2: SEHNR and FQNEAQ (reference sequence). The CDR3 totals 14 residues. Trimming cost V 1 base and J 7 bases, with 11 bases left between them. As DNA, the CDR3 is TGTGCCAGCAGCTTAGGGAGAGCGGGGCAGCCCCAGCATTTT. Its protein is CASSLGRAGQPQHF.

The chain is built from TRBV5-1 and TRBJ2-1; 9 positions match TRBD2. Trimming cost V 4 bases and J 6 bases; bases outside gene matches: 11. CDR1 and CDR2 (germline): SGHRS, YFSETQ. This CDR3 contains 16 residues. The CDR3 loop reads CASSLERGRAINEQFF. CDR3 coding DNA: TGCGCCAGCAGCCTGGAACGCGGGAGGGCCATCAATGAGCAGTTCTTC.

This clonotype was detected many times. The V gene is TRBV12-3 or TRBV12-4, the J gene TRBJ2-7; tentative D call: TRBD2 (6 bases). V lost 6 bases and J lost 3, with 21 bases in between. The CDR3 consists of 16 residues. The CDR3 region is CASSPPVGRTFYEQYF. In DNA, the CDR3 is TGTGCCAGCAGCCCCCCCGTGGGGAGGACCTTCTACGAGCAGTACTTC.

The CDR3 here is CASSVEGGSGTEAFF. For the CDR3, the DNA is TGTGCCAGCAGCGTAGAAGGGGGGAGTGGCACTGAAGCTTTCTTT. The chain has TRBV9 and TRBJ1-1; D may be TRBD1 (6 bases). Trimming took 0 bases from V and 4 from J, leaving 13 bases between them. The germline V gene encodes CDR1 SGDLS and CDR2 YYNGEE. This CDR3 has 15 residues.

This clonotype was seen a handful of times. The V and J genes are TRBV5-1 and TRBJ2-7, with TRBD2 identical over 15 bases. This CDR3 has 21 amino acids. Germline loops: CDR1 SGHRS, CDR2 YFSETQ. The trim removed 0 bases at V and 5 bases at J, leaving 18 bases unmatched. CDR3 sequence: CASSLVVRGGGLAGGPNEQYF. Written as DNA, the CDR3 is TGCGCCAGCAGCTTGGTTGTTAGGGGCGGAGGACTAGCGGGAGGGCCCAACGAGCAGTACTTC.

The chain recombines TRBV12-3 or TRBV12-4 with TRBJ2-2; 9 bases are a match to TRBD2. The length of the CDR3 is 16 residues. The V gene end was trimmed by 4 bases and the J gene end by 2 bases; junction bases not matched to a gene: 5. The CDR3 here is CASSSLAGANTGELFF. The DNA of the CDR3 is TGTGCCAGCAGTTCATTAGCGGGAGCAAACACCGGGGAGCTGTTTTTT.

This rearrangement joins TRBV7-3 to TRBJ2-2, with D perhaps TRBD2 (6 bases). Germline CDR1 reads SGHTA; CDR2 reads FQGTGA. The V end lost 3 bases, the J end lost 3 bases, and 14 bases lay between the germline ends. The CDR3 contains 16 residues. For the CDR3, the DNA is TGTGCCAGCAGCTTGGCGGCGTCGGGGGACACCGGGGAGCTGTTTTTT. Translating gives CASSLAASGDTGELFF.

This clonotype has a handful of counts. The chain combines TRBV4-3 with TRBJ2-7, with 10 bases identical to TRBD2. Germline V lookup: CDR1 LGHNA, CDR2 YSLEER. J was trimmed by 7 bases and V by 0 bases; bases with no gene match: 3. This CDR3 has 14 residues. CDR3 in amino acids: CASSQDFSGGEQYF. CDR3 DNA: TGCGCCAGCAGCCAAGATTTTAGCGGGGGGGAGCAGTACTTC.

This clonotype was observed many times. The V gene is TRBV20-1, the J gene TRBJ2-7; 13 bases match TRBD2. CDR3 length: 15 residues. Trimming at V came to 5 bases and at J to 2 bases, leaving 6 bases not matched to a gene. CDR1 is DFQATT and CDR2 is SNEGSKA in the germline V gene (reference sequence). The CDR3 reads CSASPGLAGPYEQYF. The CDR3 DNA sequence: TGCAGTGCTTCTCCGGGACTAGCGGGACCCTACGAGCAGTACTTC.

This clonotype was observed a few times. The CDR3: CSARETGGRDTYEQYF. The CDR3 DNA is TGCAGTGCTAGAGAGACAGGGGGTAGGGACACCTACGAGCAGTACTTC. The chain combines TRBV20-1 with TRBJ2-7, with 9 bases lining up with TRBD1. CDR1 and CDR2 from the germline V gene are DFQATT and SNEGSKA (reference sequence). This CDR3 comprises 16 residues. The ends lost 0 bases at V and 2 bases at J; junction bases unmatched: 8.

There are many counts of this clonotype. CDR3 residues: CASSLDLVEETQYF. The CDR3 bases are TGTGCCAGCAGCTTAGATTTAGTAGAAGAGACCCAGTACTTC. The V gene is TRBV11-2, the J gene TRBJ2-5; D uncertain. The CDR3 spans 14 residues. The V end was cut by 0 bases, the J end by 3 bases, with 8 bases between. Germline V CDR1 and CDR2: SGHAT, FQNNGV.